Sequencing of this T cell receptor (beta chain) was carried out in a study of metastatic and nonmetastatic thyroid tumors (dated by TCRdb to 2020 to 2022). Broadly, across the study: The researchers compared repertoires between peripheral blood samples and tumor or nodule tissue samples from patients with malignant or benign thyroid disease. The investigation overall reported the following: TCR beta diversity was reported as significantly higher in malignant tumors than in benign nodules, in both blood and tumor samples.

There are many counts of this clone. Its target antigen remains unknown. No much larger clone is present one base from it, and per-base qualities are unavailable. Library method: PCR. The sequencer was an Illumina HiSeq 4000. High-throughput sequencing was used to profile the TCR beta-chain CDR3 region of every patient. Turning to the authors' computational methods: A classifier to discriminate distant-metastatic papillary thyroid cancer patients was built from CDR3 differences across clinicopathological groups. Repertoire diversity was assessed with the Shannon index, and tumor-blood repertoire similarity with the Morisita-Horn index. The public sequencing data were trimmed at Q25 with fastp and processed into clonotypes with MiXCR by TCRdb, which kept only in-frame beta chains. In this record, the V and J calls reflect TCRdb's handling and not the investigators' own analysis. Here the sample has tens of thousands of clones; roughly 12% occur a single time. Roughly a quarter of the sample is taken by the ten largest.

The germline V gene (reference sequence) specifies SGHKS as CDR1 and YYEKEE as CDR2. Reading from cysteine to phenylalanine, the CDR3 counts 13 amino acids. Only the CDR3 portion is preserved as DNA: 39 bases, with reading frame beginning at the first base. At the junction V is shortened by 0 bases and J by 4 bases, with 7 bases in between. No treatment had been received by any patient before thyroid surgery. Using T-cell receptor beta sequencing, the study looked back at clinical samples from patients collected from about 2011 to 2019. The chain is assembled from TRBV5-5 and TRBJ1-2, with the D gene not clear enough to name. Sample: blood. This TCR was recovered from a female donor with papillary thyroid cancer or a benign thyroid nodule (not recorded which). Some clones in this sample may be carry-over from other donors' samples. Here is the DNA: TGTGCCAGCAGCTTGGAGCTGATCTATGGCTACACCTTC. The encoded protein is CASSLELIYGYTF.